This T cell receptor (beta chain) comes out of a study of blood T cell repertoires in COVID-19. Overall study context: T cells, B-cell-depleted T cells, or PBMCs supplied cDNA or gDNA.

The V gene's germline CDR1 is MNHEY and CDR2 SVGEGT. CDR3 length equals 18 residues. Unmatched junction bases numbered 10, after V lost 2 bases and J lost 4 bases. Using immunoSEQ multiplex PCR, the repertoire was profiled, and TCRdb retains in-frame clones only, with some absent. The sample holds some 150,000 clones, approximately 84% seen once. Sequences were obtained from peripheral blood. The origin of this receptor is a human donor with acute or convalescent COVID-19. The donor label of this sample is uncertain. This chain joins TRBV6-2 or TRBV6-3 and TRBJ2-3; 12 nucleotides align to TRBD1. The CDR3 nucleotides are TGTGCCAGCAGTTACCGGGGACAGGGGGCCGGGCCTGCAGATACGCAGTATTTT. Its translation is CASSYRGQGAGPADTQYF.